This T cell receptor beta chain originates from a study of cytomegalovirus exposure and HLA in healthy donors. The method was immunoSEQ multiplex PCR; TCRdb's version includes in-frame clones alone and lacks a portion of them. The data hold some 100,000 clones, with roughly nine tenths observed a single time. Germline V lookup: CDR1 SNHLY, CDR2 FYNNEI. The CDR3 runs 13 residues. The germline V and J ends were trimmed by 3 bases and 2 bases, with 7 bases remaining between them. The gene calls are TRBV2 and TRBJ1-2; the D is unclear. This TCR came from a man younger than 35 in good health and CMV-seropositive. The material sequenced was PBMCs. The CDR3 protein is CASSENRNYGYTF. The CDR3 DNA reads TGTGCCAGCAGTGAGAACAGAAACTATGGCTACACCTTC. Full variable domain (outside the CDR3, taken from reference TRBV2 and TRBJ1-2): EPEVTQTPSHQVTQMGQEVILRCVPISNHLYFYWYRQILGQKVEFLVSFYNNEISEKSEIFDDQFSVERPDGSNFTLKIRSTKLEDSAMYFCASSENRNYGYTFGSGTRLTVV.